The sequence of this T cell receptor (beta chain) was determined in a study of blood T cell repertoires in COVID-19. Study context: The study drew acute and convalescent COVID-19 samples from the United States, Italy and Spain.

The study assigned cohorts using participant-reported clinical history. Germline V gene data show CDR1 as MDHEN and CDR2 as SYDVKM. CDR3 length equals 16 residues. Trimming stripped 6 bases from V and 0 bases from J, with 16 bases between. Profiling relied on immunoSEQ multiplex PCR, and the TCRdb table lists in-frame clones only, not all of them. The profile shows over 130,000 clones, approximately 84% of them singletons. The chain recombines TRBV28 with TRBJ2-3, with D unclear. The TCR comes from a woman aged 45-65 years with acute COVID-19. Sequenced sample: PBMCs or T cells enriched from blood (not recorded which). The CDR3 here is CASRRKPGASTDTQYF. As DNA, the CDR3 is TGTGCCAGCAGGAGAAAACCGGGTGCCAGCACAGATACGCAGTATTTT.